Listed below are T cell receptor beta chains from one sample, sequenced in a study of shared clonotypes between healthy human individuals. Sequenced by immunoSEQ multiplex PCR; TCRdb stores in-frame clones only, minus some. The table lists about 2.3 million clones, 85% to 95% of them singletons. The sequencing input was naive CD4+ T cells from PBMCs. These receptors originate from a man between 18 and 35 years old in good health. Some clones in this sample may be carry-over from other donors' samples. The conserved cysteine and the conserved F or W are not part of the CDR3 here. D genes are given only for firm matches. Not all rows give a size; the values are once, few, many and, for expanded clones, a class.

d_call clone_size j_call v_call cdr3_aa
NA NA TRBJ1-5 TRBV5-6 ASSLGRGDQPQH
NA NA TRBJ2-5 TRBV5-1 ASTRTGAGETQY
TRBD1 NA TRBJ2-5 TRBV5-1 ASSQTGGQETQY
NA NA TRBJ1-4 TRBV27 ASSSTGYTNEKLF
TRBD1 NA TRBJ1-1 TRBV5-1 ASSSTGQGDTEAF
TRBD2 NA TRBJ2-3 TRBV18 ASSPRAGSPDTQY
NA NA TRBJ1-2 TRBV27 ASSPVRSRGDYGYT
TRBD1 once TRBJ2-7 TRBV2 ASKGTGTGINEQY
TRBD1 NA TRBJ2-2 TRBV2 ASSQQGPVGELF
TRBD1 NA TRBJ1-4 TRBV28 ASSFGDRGSEKLF
TRBD2 NA TRBJ2-3 TRBV11-2 ASRREARTDTQY
NA NA TRBJ2-5 TRBV29-1 SVEGPGETQY
NA NA TRBJ1-4 TRBV19 ASSTPRGNNEKLF
TRBD2 NA TRBJ2-5 TRBV4-3 ASSLYPAGERGSETQY
NA NA TRBJ1-3 TRBV18 ASSPTALSGNTIY
NA NA TRBJ1-2 TRBV6-6 ASSYSGQLYGYT
TRBD1 few TRBJ1-5 TRBV2 ASSETGSPNQPQH
TRBD2 NA TRBJ2-7 TRBV11-2 ASSLVVAGAYEQY
NA NA TRBJ1-2 TRBV7-2 ASSLAGNYGYT
NA NA TRBJ2-7 TRBV6-6 ASSLQGVTNEQY
NA few TRBJ1-4 TRBV15 ATSRAGVAEKLF
NA NA TRBJ2-7 TRBV19 ASSLRPPGGLTYEQY
NA NA TRBJ2-1 TRBV5-1 ASSLGQTAYNEQF
TRBD1 NA TRBJ2-7 TRBV5-1 ASSYSGTGGYEQY
NA NA TRBJ1-2 TRBV29-1 SVAGRGRTEGYT
NA NA TRBJ2-3 TRBV4-3 ASSAETDTQY
NA NA TRBJ2-3 TRBV10-3 AVRQTGTDTQY
TRBD1 NA TRBJ2-1 TRBV5-1 ASSLAMGTGTYNEQF
TRBD2 NA TRBJ2-3 TRBV4-1 ASRPSGGTRGTDTQY
NA NA TRBJ2-7 TRBV5-1 ASSLGPNYEQY
NA once TRBJ2-7 TRBV28 ASKGLRVFYEQY
NA NA TRBJ2-1 TRBV11-3 ASSLRPANEQF
TRBD1 few TRBJ1-5 TRBV6-5 ASRGTGGQPQH
NA NA TRBJ1-2 TRBV7-6 EDRGRHVVNYGYT
TRBD2 NA TRBJ2-2 TRBV4-1 ASSRTSGRGTGELF
TRBD2 once TRBJ2-7 TRBV5-6 ASSPNRSSGRAVQY
NA NA TRBJ1-6 TRBV27 ASSFRQGRSPLH
NA NA TRBJ1-1 TRBV5-1 ASSLVASNTEAF
NA NA TRBJ2-1 TRBV11-3 ASSQHPSGWNEQF
NA NA TRBJ2-7 TRBV7-2 ASSLGDGTYEQY
NA once TRBJ1-4 TRBV6-4 ASSDSEVGPSGTEKLF
NA NA TRBJ2-5 TRBV7-2 ASSLLGETQY